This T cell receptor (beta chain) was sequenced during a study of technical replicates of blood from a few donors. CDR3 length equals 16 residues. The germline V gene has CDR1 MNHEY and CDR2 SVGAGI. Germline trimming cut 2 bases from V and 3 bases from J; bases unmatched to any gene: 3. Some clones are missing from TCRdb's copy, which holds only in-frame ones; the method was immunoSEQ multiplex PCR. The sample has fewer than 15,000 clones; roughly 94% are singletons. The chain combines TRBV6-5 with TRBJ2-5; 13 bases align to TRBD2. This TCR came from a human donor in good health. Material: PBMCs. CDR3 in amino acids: CASSYGGTSGKETQYF. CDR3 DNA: TGTGCCAGCAGTTACGGCGGGACTAGCGGGAAAGAGACCCAGTACTTC.